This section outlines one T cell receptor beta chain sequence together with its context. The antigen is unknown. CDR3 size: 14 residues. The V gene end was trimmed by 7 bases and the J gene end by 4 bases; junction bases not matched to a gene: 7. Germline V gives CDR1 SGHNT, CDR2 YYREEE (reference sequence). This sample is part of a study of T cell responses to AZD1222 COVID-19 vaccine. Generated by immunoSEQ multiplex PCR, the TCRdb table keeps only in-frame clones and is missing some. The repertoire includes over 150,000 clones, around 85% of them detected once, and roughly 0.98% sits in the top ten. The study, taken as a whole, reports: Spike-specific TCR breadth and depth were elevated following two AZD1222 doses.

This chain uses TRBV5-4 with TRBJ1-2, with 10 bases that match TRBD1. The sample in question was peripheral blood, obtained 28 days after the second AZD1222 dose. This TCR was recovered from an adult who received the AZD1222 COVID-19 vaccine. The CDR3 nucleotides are TGTGCCAGCCGATTGGGGGACAGGGGCTATGGCTACACCTTC. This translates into CASRLGDRGYGYTF.